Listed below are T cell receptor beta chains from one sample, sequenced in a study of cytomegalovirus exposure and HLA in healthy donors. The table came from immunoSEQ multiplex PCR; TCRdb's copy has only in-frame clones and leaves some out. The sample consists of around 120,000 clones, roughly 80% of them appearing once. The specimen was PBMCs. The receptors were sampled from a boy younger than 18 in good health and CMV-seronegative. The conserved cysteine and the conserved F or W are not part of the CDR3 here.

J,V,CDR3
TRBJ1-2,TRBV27,ASSYGTGSGYT
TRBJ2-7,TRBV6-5,ASRRGPTYEQY
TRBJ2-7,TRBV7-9,ASSLRDKVEQY
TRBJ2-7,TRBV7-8,ASSLASEAYEQY
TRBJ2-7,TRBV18,ASSPVGITTYEQY
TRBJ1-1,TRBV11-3,ASSLRGVEAF
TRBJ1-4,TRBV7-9,ASSLARGLSEKLF
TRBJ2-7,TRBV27,ASSPLAGVHEQY
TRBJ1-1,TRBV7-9,ASSLRGRNTEAF
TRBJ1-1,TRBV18,ASSPRSQVPGTEAF
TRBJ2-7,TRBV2,ATRGGNSYEQY
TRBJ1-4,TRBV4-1,ASSQTSGEKLF
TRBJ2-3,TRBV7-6,ASSSLAGDLDTQY
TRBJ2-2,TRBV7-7,ASSYGLAGVTGELF
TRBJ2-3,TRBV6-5,ASSYLPLTDTQY
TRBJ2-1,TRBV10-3,AISDSTGTSGSQQF